Following are 5 T cell receptor beta chains from one sample sequenced in a study of OX40 agonist ivuxolimab in advanced cancers. TCRdb's copy holds only in-frame clones and misses some; the assay was immunoSEQ multiplex PCR. Of 76,000 or so clones detected, 80% to 90% appear once; the ten largest clones hold roughly 6%. This specimen was CD4+ or CD8+ T cells sorted from blood, taken in a trial of the OX40 agonist ivuxolimab. All receptors come from an adult with an advanced solid tumor such as melanoma, head and neck, liver or kidney cancer.

The CDR3 loop is CASSQADGLAGESGYEQYF. The CDR3 DNA reads as TGTGCCAGCAGCCAAGCGGACGGACTAGCGGGAGAGAGTGGGTACGAGCAGTACTTC. This chain uses TRBV4-2 with TRBJ2-7; 13 bases are shared with TRBD2. Trimming cost V 1 base and J 4 bases; bases outside gene matches: 13. CDR1 and CDR2 (germline): LGHNA, YNFKEQ. The CDR3 runs 19 residues.

V gene TRBV6-5 combines with J gene TRBJ1-5, with a tentative D call TRBD1 (6 bases). V gave up 6 bases and J gave up 3 bases, with 12 bases separating them. Germline CDR1 is MNHEY and CDR2 is SVGAGI. This CDR3 is 14 amino acids long. The CDR3 spells CASRRGIDNQPQHF. In DNA, the CDR3 is TGTGCCAGCAGGAGGGGGATAGACAATCAGCCCCAGCATTTT.

V and J are TRBV5-6 and TRBJ2-1, with 8 bases identical to TRBD1. CDR1 and CDR2 (germline): SGHDT, YYEEEE. CDR3 size: 16 residues. Losses at the gene ends were 4 bases for V and 9 bases for J; bases not matched to a gene: 15. DNA of the CDR3: TGTGCCAGCAGCCACAGACGGACAGGGCCGGTTGGTGAGCAGTTCTTC. Its translation: CASSHRRTGPVGEQFF.

The genes are TRBV6-5 and TRBJ1-5, with D maybe TRBD1 (6 bases). V was shortened by 0 bases and J by 5 bases, with 11 bases between the two germline ends. CDR3 length: 15 amino acids. CDR1 and CDR2 (germline): MNHEY, SVGAGI. This chain's CDR3 is CASSYSGQGHQPQHF. The CDR3 nucleotides are TGTGCCAGCAGTTACTCGGGTCAGGGGCATCAGCCCCAGCATTTT.

The chain joins TRBV18 to TRBJ1-2; possible D gene TRBD1, 5 bases. Germline CDR1 is KGHSH and CDR2 is LQKENI. The CDR3 totals 12 residues. V gave up 3 bases and J gave up 3 bases, with 5 bases separating them. This CDR3 reads CASSPTDYGYTF. The CDR3 coding sequence is TGTGCCAGCTCACCGACAGACTATGGCTACACCTTC.